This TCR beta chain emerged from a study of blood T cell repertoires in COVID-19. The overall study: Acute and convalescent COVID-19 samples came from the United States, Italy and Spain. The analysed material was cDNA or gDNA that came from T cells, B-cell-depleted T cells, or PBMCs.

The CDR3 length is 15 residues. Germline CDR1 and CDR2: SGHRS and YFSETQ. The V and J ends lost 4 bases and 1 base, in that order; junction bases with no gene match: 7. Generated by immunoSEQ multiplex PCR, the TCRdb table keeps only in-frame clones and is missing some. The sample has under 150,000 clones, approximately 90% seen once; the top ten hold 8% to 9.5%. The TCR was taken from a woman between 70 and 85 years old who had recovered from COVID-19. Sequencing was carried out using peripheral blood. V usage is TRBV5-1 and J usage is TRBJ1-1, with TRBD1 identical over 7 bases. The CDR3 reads CASSGTGVGNTEAFF. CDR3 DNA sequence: TGCGCCAGCAGCGGCACAGGGGTCGGGAACACTGAAGCTTTCTTT.